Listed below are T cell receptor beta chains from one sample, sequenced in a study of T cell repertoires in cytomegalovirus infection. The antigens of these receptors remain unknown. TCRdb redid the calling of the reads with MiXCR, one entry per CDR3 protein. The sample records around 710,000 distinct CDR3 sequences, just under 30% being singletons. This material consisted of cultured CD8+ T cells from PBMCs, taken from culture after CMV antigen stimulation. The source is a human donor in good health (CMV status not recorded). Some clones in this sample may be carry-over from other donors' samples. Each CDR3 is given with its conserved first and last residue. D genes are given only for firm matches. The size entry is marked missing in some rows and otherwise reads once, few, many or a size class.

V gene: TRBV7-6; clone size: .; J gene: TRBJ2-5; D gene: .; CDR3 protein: CASSRDGERETQYF; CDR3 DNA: TGTGCCAGCAGCCGGGACGGCGAAAGGGAGACCCAGTACTTC
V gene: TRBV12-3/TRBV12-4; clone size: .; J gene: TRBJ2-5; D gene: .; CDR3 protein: CASSFPGQAETQYF; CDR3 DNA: TGTGCCAGCAGTTTTCCGGGGCAGGCGGAGACCCAGTACTTC
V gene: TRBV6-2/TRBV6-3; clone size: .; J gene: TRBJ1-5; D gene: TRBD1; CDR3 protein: CASSRQGVSNQPQHF; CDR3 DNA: TGTGCCAGCAGTCGACAGGGTGTAAGCAATCAGCCCCAGCATTTT
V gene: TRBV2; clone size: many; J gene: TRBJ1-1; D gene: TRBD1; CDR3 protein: CASSEPGGTEAFF; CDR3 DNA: TGTGCCAGCAGCGAACCAGGGGGAACTGAAGCTTTCTTT
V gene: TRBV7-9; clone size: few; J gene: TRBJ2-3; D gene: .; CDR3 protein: CASSLKGSTDTQYF; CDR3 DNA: TGTGCCAGCAGCTTAAAGGGGTCCACAGATACGCAGTATTTT
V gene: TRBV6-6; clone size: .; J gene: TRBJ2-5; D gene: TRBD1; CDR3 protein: CATSGTGSLETQYF; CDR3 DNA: TGTGCCACCTCCGGGACAGGGTCATTGGAGACCCAGTACTTC
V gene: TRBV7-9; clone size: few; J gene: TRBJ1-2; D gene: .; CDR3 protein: CASSPPREPRDGYTF; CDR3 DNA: TGTGCCAGCAGCCCTCCAAGGGAGCCCAGGGATGGCTACACCTTC
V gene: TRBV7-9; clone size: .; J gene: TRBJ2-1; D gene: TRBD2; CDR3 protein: CASSPGLAGTLYNEQFF; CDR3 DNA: TGTGCCAGCAGCCCAGGACTAGCGGGGACTCTTTACAATGAGCAGTTCTTC
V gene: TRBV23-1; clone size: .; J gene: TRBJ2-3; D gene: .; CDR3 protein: CASSQFRGATDTQYF; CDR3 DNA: TGCGCCAGCAGTCAATTTCGAGGAGCGACAGATACGCAGTATTTT
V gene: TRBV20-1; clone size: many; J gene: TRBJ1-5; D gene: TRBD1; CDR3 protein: CSARDDRGENQPQHF; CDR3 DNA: TGCAGTGCTAGAGATGACAGGGGGGAGAATCAGCCCCAGCATTTT
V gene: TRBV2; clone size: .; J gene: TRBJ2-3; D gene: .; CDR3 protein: CASSDSGGLSDTQYF; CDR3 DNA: TGTGCCAGCAGTGATTCAGGGGGGTTGTCAGATACGCAGTATTTT
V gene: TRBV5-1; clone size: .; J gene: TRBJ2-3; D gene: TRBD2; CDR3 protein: CASSLSSGATDTQYF; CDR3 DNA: TGCGCCAGCAGCTTGTCAAGCGGGGCCACAGATACGCAGTATTTT
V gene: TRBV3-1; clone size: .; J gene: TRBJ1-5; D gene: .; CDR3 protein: CASSHPDGGRQPQHF; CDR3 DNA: TGTGCCAGCAGCCACCCCGACGGGGGCAGACAGCCCCAGCATTTT
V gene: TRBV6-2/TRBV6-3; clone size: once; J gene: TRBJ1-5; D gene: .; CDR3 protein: CASTPRGSNNQPQHF; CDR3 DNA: TGTGCCAGCACCCCAAGGGGCTCTAACAATCAGCCCCAGCATTTT
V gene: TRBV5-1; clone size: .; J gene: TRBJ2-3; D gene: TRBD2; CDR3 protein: CACQRGSTDTQYF; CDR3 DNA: TGCGCCTGCCAGCGGGGAAGCACAGATACGCAGTATTTT
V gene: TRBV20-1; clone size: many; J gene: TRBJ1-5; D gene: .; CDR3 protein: CSARRRFRRVDQPQHF; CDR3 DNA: TGCAGTGCTAGAAGGCGGTTCAGAAGGGTGGATCAGCCCCAGCATTTT
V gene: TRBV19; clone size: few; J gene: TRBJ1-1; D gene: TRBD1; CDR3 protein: CASSKRTGTNTEAFF; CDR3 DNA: TGTGCCAGTAGTAAAAGGACAGGGACTAACACTGAAGCTTTCTTT
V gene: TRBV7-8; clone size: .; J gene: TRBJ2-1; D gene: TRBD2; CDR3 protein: CASSLGPGLAAHNEQFF; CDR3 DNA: TGTGCCAGCAGCTTAGGCCCGGGACTAGCGGCCCACAATGAGCAGTTCTTC
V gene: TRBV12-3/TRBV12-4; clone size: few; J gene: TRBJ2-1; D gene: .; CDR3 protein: CASSQIPWAPVF; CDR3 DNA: TGTGCCAGCAGCCAAATCCCCTGGGCCCCGGTCTTC
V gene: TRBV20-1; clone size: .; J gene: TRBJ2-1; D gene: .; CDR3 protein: CSALGRGEGWYNEQFF; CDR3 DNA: TGCAGTGCTCTCGGCAGGGGGGAGGGTTGGTACAATGAGCAGTTCTTC
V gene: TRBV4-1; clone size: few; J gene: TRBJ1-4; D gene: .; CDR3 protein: CASSRPVPANEKLFF; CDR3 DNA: TGCGCCAGCAGCCGTCCCGTGCCCGCGAATGAAAAACTGTTTTTT
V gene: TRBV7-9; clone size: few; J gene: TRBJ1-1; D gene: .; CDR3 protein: CASSSRYTEAFF; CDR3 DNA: TGTGCCAGCAGCTCTAGATACACTGAAGCTTTCTTT
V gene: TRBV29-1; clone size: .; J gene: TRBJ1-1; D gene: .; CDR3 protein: CSVDPAMHRVVPYTEAFF; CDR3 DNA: TGCAGCGTTGATCCAGCCATGCACAGGGTTGTCCCGTACACTGAAGCTTTCTTT
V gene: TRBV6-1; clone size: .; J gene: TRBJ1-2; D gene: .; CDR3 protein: CASSGLGPEGYTF; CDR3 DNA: TGTGCCAGCAGTGGACTTGGGCCGGAGGGCTACACCTTC
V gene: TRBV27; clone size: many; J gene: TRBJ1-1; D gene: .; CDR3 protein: CASSFGRYTEAFF; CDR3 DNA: TGTGCCAGCAGCTTTGGCCGGTACACTGAAGCTTTCTTT
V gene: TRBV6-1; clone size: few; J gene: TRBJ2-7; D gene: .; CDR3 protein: CASSETGFDEQYF; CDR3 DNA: TGTGCCAGCAGCGAGACGGGGTTCGACGAGCAGTACTTC
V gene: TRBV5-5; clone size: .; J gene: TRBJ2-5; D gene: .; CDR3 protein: CASSLYGTQETQYF; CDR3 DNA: TGTGCCAGCAGCTTGTACGGGACCCAAGAGACCCAGTACTTC
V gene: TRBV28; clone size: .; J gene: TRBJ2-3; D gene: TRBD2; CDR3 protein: CASSLWTAGEDTQYF; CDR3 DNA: TGTGCCAGCAGTTTATGGACGGCGGGGGAAGATACGCAGTATTTT
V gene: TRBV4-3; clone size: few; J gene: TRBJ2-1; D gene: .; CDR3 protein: CASSQEWSGGVSEDEQFF; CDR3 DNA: TGCGCCAGCAGCCAAGAGTGGTCAGGGGGGGTGAGTGAGGATGAGCAGTTCTTC
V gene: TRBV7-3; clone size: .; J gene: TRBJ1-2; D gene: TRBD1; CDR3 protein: CASSLAGTGSLDGYTF; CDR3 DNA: TGTGCCAGCAGCTTAGCCGGGACAGGGAGTCTCGATGGCTACACCTTC
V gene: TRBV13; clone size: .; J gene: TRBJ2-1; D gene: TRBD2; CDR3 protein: CASSLPTSGGEQFF; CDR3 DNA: TGTGCCAGCAGCCTCCCCACTAGCGGGGGTGAGCAGTTCTTC
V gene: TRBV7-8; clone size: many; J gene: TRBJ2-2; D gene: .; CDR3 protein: CASRPSTGELFF; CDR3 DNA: TGTGCCAGCAGACCAAGCACCGGGGAGCTGTTTTTT
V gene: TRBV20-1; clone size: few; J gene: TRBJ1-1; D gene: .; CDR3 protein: CSAPRRDSPNTEAFF; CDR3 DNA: TGCAGTGCCCCCCGGAGAGACAGCCCGAACACTGAAGCTTTCTTT
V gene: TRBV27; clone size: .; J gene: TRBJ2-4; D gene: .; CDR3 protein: CASSLGPKNIQYF; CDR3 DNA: TGTGCCAGCAGCCTGGGACCCAAAAACATTCAGTACTTC
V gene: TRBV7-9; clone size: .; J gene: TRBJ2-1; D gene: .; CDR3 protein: CASSPRGGFYNEQFF; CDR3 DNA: TGTGCCAGCAGCCCCAGGGGGGGCTTCTACAATGAGCAGTTCTTC
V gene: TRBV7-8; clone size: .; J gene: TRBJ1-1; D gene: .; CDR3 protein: CASKVPGSTEVFF; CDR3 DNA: TGTGCCAGCAAAGTCCCCGGGAGCACTGAAGTTTTCTTT
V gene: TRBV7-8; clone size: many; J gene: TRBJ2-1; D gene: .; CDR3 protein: CASSLVRGPSHYNEQFF; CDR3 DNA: TGTGCCAGCAGCTTAGTCCGCGGACCCTCACACTACAATGAGCAGTTCTTC
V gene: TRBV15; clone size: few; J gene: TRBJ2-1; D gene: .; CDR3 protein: CATSRDLGQGEDNEQFF; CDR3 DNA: TGTGCCACCAGCAGAGATTTGGGCCAGGGCGAGGACAATGAGCAGTTCTTC
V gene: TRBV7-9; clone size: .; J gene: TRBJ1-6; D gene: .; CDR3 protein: CASSHTQGWSSYNSPLHF; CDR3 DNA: TGTGCCAGCAGCCACACCCAGGGTTGGAGCTCCTATAATTCACCCCTCCACTTT
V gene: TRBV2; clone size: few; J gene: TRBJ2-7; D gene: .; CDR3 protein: CASMTPGSYEQYF; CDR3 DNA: TGTGCCAGCATGACCCCCGGCTCCTACGAGCAGTACTTC
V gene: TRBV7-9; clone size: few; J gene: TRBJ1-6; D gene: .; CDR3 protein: CASSGWQRNSPLHF; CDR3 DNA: TGTGCCAGCAGCGGGTGGCAGCGCAATTCACCCCTCCACTTT
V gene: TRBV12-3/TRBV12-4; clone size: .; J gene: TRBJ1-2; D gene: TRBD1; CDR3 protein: CASSLEGTELNYGYTF; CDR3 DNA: TGTGCCAGCAGTTTAGAAGGGACAGAACTTAACTATGGCTACACCTTC
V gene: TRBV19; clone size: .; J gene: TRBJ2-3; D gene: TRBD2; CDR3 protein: CASSMERGYTDTQYF; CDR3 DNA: TGTGCCAGTAGTATGGAGCGGGGGTACACAGATACGCAGTATTTT
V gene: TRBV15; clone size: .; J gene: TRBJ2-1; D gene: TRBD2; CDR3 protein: CATSRAREGYNEQFF; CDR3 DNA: TGTGCCACCAGCAGAGCCAGGGAGGGCTACAATGAGCAGTTCTTC
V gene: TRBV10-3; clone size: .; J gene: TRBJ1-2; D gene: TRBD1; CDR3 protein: CAIKISLTGENYGYTF; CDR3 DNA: TGTGCCATAAAAATCTCCCTGACAGGGGAGAACTATGGCTACACCTTC